This T cell receptor beta chain derives from a study of blood T cell repertoires in COVID-19. Original handling: Estimation of nucleated cell counts was performed using reference gene primer amplification. Clones were read by immunoSEQ multiplex PCR, and TCRdb kept only the in-frame ones, dropping some. V, J and clone size are taken as reported in that table, and D and trimming were inferred from the DNA itself. The sample lists approximately 170,000 clones; 80% to 85% were seen once. V was clipped by 5 bases and J by 5 bases; unmatched bases: 6. The CDR3 sequence is 14 residues long. Germline CDR1 is MDHEN and CDR2 is SYDVKM. Two negative PCRs, clearance, or symptom resolution were required of recovered Cohort 3 donors.

The rearrangement links TRBV28 to TRBJ1-1, with 9 positions matching TRBD1. Sample: PBMCs or T cells enriched from blood (not recorded which). The sequence was obtained from a woman aged 45-59 years who had recovered from COVID-19. The CDR3 here is CASSGTGWRTEAFF. DNA for the CDR3: TGTGCCAGCAGTGGGACAGGGTGGAGGACTGAAGCTTTCTTT.